These 12 T cell receptor beta chains originate from one sample sequenced in a study of T cell responses to AZD1222 COVID-19 vaccine. Sequencing was performed with immunoSEQ multiplex PCR; in TCRdb, only in-frame clones are kept and a portion is missing. This table has some 150,000 clones, more than 90% appearing once. The input for sequencing was peripheral blood, taken 28 days after the second AZD1222 dose. These receptors originate from an adult who received the AZD1222 COVID-19 vaccine.

V and J are TRBV19 and TRBJ2-7; D gene uncertain. The CDR3 sequence is 16 residues long. Germline V CDR1 and CDR2: LNHDA, SQIVND (reference sequence). The ends were cut back, 3 bases at V and 2 bases at J, with 17 bases in the middle. The CDR3 here is CASSIKQQPPTYEQYF. CDR3 sequence (DNA): TGTGCCAGTAGTATCAAACAGCAGCCTCCGACCTACGAGCAGTACTTC.

The genes are TRBV2 and TRBJ2-7; 11 bases match TRBD2. The germline V gene encodes CDR1 SNHLY and CDR2 FYNNEI. The J segment lost 3 bases and the V segment lost 1 base, leaving 5 bases of the junction unmatched. This CDR3 is built from 16 residues. The CDR3 DNA reads TGTGCCAGCAGTGAAGTGGGACTAGCGGTTATCTACGAGCAGTACTTC. Protein sequence: CASSEVGLAVIYEQYF.

The J gene is TRBJ1-6, the V gene TRBV21-1. TRBV21-1 is assigned pseudogene status. CDR3 length: 17 amino acids. DNA for the CDR3: TGTGCCAGCAGCAAACCCCCTGAAGGGGGGGGGAACTCACCCCTCCACTTT. Residues: CASSKPPEGGGNSPLHF.

The chain carries TRBV24-1 and TRBJ2-1, with D possibly being TRBD2 (5 bases). Germline-derived CDR1 and CDR2 are KGHDR and SFDVKD. This CDR3 spans 14 amino acids. V lost 5 bases and J 1 base, leaving 8 bases between the germline ends. The CDR3 DNA follows: TGTGCCACCAGTGGGACGGGATCCTACAATGAGCAGTTCTTC. This codes for CATSGTGSYNEQFF.

This clone was seen just once. The genes are TRBV7-9 and TRBJ2-7; 7 bases map to TRBD1. V shed 3 bases, J shed 3 bases, and the junction held 5 bases outside the gene matches. CDR1 and CDR2 (germline): SEHNR, FQNEAQ (reference sequence). The length of the CDR3 is 14 residues. Written as DNA, the CDR3 is TGTGCCAGCAGCTTCGGGGACAGCCTCTACGAGCAGTACTTC. Amino acids: CASSFGDSLYEQYF.

V usage is TRBV7-2 and J usage is TRBJ2-1; no definite D call. CDR1 is SGHTA, CDR2 FQGNSA, per germline. Trimming removed 1 base from V and 4 bases from J, with 8 bases in between. The CDR3 is made up of 14 amino acids. CDR3 nucleotides: TGTGCCAGCAGCTTAGGCACTGAATACAATGAGCAGTTCTTC. Residues: CASSLGTEYNEQFF.

This sequence joins TRBV6-2 or TRBV6-3 and TRBJ1-1; no definite D call. The CDR3 spans 13 residues. V was cut by 2 bases and J by 1 base, with 5 bases left in between. Germline CDR1 reads MNHEY; CDR2 reads SVGEGT. This CDR3 is CASSYDENTEAFF. The CDR3, as DNA: TGTGCCAGCAGTTACGACGAGAACACTGAAGCTTTCTTT.

V is TRBV7-9 and J is TRBJ1-6; D is possibly TRBD1 (6 bases). Germline CDR1 and CDR2: SEHNR and FQNEAQ (reference sequence). This CDR3 has 14 residues. V lost 4 bases and J lost 3, with 7 bases in between. CDR3 residues: CASSSDSYNSPLHF. DNA of the CDR3: TGTGCCAGCAGCTCGGACAGCTATAATTCACCCCTCCACTTT.

This chain joins TRBV9 and TRBJ2-7; D not resolved. Germline loops: CDR1 SGDLS, CDR2 YYNGEE. Trimming took off 0 bases at V and 6 bases at J, with 10 bases between the two ends. There are 13 residues in the CDR3. The CDR3 reads CASSVAVYSEQYF. DNA of the CDR3: TGTGCCAGCAGCGTAGCTGTTTATTCCGAGCAGTACTTC.

The chain employs TRBV28 and TRBJ2-4; D unclear. Germline CDR1 MDHEN, CDR2 SYDVKM. The CDR3 loop spans 13 amino acids. Trimming took off 6 bases at V and 0 bases at J, with 6 bases between the two ends. CDR3 nucleotides: TGTGCCAGCAGGTTACTAGCCAAAAACATTCAGTACTTC. Translated: CASRLLAKNIQYF.

This clone was detected once. V and J are TRBV21-1 and TRBJ1-3. TRBV21-1 is annotated as a pseudogene. This CDR3 comprises 16 residues. The CDR3 here is CASSKRGKTSGNTIYF. CDR3 DNA: TGTGCCAGCAGCAAACGAGGCAAGACCTCTGGAAACACCATATATTTT.

This rearrangement joins TRBV11-3 to TRBJ2-1; D not certain. CDR3 length: 15 residues. Germline-derived CDR1 and CDR2 are SGHNT and YENEEA. The ends were cut back, 5 bases at V and 0 bases at J, with 11 bases in the middle. The CDR3 protein is CASSLTISSYNEQFF. CDR3 nucleotides: TGTGCCAGCAGCCTTACTATAAGCTCCTACAATGAGCAGTTCTTC.